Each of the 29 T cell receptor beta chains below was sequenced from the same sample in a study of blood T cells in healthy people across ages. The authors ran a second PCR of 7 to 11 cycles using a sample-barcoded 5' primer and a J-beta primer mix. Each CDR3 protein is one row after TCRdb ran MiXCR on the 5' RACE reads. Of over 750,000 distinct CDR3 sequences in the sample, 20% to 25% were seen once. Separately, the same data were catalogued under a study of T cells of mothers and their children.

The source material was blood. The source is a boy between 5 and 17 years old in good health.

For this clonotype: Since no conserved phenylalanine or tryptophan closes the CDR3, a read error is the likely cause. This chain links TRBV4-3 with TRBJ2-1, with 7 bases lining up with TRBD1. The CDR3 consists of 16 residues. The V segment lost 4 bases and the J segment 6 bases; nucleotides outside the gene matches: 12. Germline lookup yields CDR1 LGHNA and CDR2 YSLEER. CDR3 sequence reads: CASSRTGVNQINEQFL. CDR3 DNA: TGCGCCAGCAGCCGAACAGGGGTAAATCAAATCAATGAGCAGTTCCTC.

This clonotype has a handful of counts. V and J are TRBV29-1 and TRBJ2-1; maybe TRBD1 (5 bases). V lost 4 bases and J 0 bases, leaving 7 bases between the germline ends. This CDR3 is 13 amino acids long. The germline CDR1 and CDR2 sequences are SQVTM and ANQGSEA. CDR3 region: CSVVDSSYNEQFF. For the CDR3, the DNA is TGCAGCGTTGTAGACAGCTCCTACAATGAGCAGTTCTTC.

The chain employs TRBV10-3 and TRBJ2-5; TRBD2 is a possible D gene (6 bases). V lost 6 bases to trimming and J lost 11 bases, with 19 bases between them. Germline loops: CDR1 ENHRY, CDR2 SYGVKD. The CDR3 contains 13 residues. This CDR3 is CAIRRDSNPEQYF. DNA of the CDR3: TGTGCCATCAGGCGGGACTCTAATCCGGAGCAGTACTTC.

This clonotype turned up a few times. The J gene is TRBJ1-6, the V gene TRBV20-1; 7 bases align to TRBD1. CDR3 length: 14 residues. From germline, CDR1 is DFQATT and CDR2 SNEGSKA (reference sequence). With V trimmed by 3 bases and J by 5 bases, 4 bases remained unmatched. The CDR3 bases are TGCAGTGCTAGGAGACAGGGCGATAATTCACCCCTCCACTTT. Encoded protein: CSARRQGDNSPLHF.

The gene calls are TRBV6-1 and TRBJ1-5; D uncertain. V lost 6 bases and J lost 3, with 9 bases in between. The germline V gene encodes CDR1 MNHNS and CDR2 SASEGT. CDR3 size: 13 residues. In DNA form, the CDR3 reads TGTGCCAGCAGAGGCCTCATCAATCAGCCCCAGCATTTT. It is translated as CASRGLINQPQHF.

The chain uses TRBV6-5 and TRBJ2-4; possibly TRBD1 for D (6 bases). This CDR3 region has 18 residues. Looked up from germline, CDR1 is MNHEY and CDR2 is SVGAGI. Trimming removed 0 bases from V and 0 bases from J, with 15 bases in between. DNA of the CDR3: TGTGCCAGCAGTTACTCGAGGGGGACCAGGGCAGCCAAAAACATTCAGTACTTC. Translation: CASSYSRGTRAAKNIQYF.

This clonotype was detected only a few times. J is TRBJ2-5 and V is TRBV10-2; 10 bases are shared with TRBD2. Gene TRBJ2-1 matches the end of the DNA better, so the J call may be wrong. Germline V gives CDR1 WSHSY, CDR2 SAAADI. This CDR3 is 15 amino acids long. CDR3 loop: CASSVRAGGQGEQFF. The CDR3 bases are TGCGCCAGCAGTGTGCGAGCGGGGGGGCAGGGTGAGCAGTTCTTC.

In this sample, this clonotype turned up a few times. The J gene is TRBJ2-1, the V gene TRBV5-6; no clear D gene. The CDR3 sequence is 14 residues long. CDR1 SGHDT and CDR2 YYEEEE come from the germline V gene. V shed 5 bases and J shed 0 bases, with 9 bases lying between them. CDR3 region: CASSRSSSYNEQFF. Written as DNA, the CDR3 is TGTGCCAGCAGTCGTAGTAGCTCCTACAATGAGCAGTTCTTC.

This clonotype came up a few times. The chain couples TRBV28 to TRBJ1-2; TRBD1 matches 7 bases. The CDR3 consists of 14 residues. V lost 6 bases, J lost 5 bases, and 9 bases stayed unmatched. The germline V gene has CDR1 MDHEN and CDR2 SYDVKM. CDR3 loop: CASRDPGTVYGYTF. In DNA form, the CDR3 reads TGTGCCAGCAGGGATCCGGGGACAGTATATGGCTACACCTTC.

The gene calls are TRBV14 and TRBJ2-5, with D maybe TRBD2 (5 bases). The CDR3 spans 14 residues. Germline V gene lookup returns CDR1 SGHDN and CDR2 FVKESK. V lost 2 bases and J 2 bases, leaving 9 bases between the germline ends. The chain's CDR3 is CASSQFGIQETQYF. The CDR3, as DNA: TGTGCCAGCAGCCAATTCGGGATTCAAGAGACCCAGTACTTC.

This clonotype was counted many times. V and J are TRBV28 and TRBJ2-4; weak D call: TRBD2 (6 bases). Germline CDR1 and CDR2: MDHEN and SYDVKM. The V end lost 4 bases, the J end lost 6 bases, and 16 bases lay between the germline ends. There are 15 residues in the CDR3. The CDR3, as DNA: TGTGCCAGCAGTTCCCCCAATGAGGGAGGAAACATTCAGTACTTC. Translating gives CASSSPNEGGNIQYF.

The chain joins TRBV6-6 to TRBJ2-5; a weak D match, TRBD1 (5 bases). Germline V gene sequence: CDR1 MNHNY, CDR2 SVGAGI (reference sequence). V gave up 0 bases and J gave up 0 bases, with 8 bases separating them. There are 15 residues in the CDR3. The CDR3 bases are TGTGCCAGCAGTTACTCGGCCAGGGACCAAGAGACCCAGTACTTC. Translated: CASSYSARDQETQYF.

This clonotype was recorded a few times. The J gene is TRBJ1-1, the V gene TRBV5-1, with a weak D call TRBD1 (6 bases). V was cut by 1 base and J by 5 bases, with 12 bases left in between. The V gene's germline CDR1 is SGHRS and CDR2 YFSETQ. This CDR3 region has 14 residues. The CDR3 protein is CASSLSGGPTEAFF. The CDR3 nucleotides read TGCGCCAGCAGCTTGTCCGGGGGGCCGACTGAAGCTTTCTTT.

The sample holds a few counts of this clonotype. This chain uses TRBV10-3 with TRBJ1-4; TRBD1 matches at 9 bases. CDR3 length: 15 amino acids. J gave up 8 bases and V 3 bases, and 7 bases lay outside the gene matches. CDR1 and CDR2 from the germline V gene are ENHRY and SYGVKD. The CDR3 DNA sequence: TGTGCCATCAGTGATGGACAGGGGAAGCGAGAAAAACTGTTTTTT. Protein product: CAISDGQGKREKLFF.

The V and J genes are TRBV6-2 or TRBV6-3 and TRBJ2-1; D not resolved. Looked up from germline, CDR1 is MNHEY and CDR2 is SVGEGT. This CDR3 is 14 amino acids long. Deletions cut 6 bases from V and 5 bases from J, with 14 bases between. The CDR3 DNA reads TGTGCCAGCAGCTACCCCCCGGTTAACAATGAGCAGTTCTTC. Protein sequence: CASSYPPVNNEQFF.

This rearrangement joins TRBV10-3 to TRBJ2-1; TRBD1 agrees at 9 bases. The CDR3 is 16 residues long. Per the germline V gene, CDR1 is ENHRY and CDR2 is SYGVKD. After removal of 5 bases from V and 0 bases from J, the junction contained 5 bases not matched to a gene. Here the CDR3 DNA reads TGTGCCATCAGTCCCGGGACAGGGAGCTCCTACAATGAGCAGTTCTTC. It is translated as CAISPGTGSSYNEQFF.

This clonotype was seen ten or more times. CDR3 amino acids: CASSLTAETQYF. The CDR3 nucleotides read TGTGCCAGCAGCTTAACGGCAGAGACCCAGTACTTC. The V gene is TRBV28, the J gene TRBJ2-5; D ambiguous. Trimming stripped 6 bases from V and 4 bases from J, with 9 bases between. This CDR3 has 12 residues. Germline-derived CDR1 and CDR2 are MDHEN and SYDVKM.

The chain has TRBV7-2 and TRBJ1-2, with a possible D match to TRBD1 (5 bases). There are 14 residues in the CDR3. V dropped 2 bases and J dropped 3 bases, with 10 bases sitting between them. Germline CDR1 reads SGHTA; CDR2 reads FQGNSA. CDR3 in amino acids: CASSLSGEYYGYTF. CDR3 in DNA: TGTGCCAGCAGCTTATCGGGGGAGTACTATGGCTACACCTTC.

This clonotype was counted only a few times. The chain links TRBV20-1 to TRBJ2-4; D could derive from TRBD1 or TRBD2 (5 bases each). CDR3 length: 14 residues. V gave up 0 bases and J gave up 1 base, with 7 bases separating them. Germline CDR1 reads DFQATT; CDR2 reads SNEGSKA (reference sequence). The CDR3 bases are TGCAGTGCTAGAGAAGGGGAGGCCAAAAACATTCAGTACTTC. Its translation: CSAREGEAKNIQYF.

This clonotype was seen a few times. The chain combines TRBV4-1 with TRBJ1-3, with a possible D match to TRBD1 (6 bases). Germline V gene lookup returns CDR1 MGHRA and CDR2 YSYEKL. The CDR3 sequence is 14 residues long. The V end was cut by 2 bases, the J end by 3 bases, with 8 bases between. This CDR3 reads CASSQTGFGNTIYF. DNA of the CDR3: TGCGCCAGCAGCCAAACAGGGTTTGGAAACACCATATATTTT.

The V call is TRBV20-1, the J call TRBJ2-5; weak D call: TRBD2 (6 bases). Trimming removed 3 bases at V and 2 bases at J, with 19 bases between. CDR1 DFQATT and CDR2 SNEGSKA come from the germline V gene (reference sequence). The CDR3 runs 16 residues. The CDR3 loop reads CSASQEGHPTQETQYF. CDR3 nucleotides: TGCAGTGCTAGTCAGGAGGGTCACCCCACTCAAGAGACCCAGTACTTC.

The CDR3 region is CASTQGGLDIQYF. The CDR3 region has the DNA TGTGCCAGCACCCAGGGAGGTCTGGACATTCAGTACTTC. The rearrangement joins TRBV6-1 to TRBJ2-4; D might be TRBD2 (6 bases). Germline V gene data show CDR1 as MNHNS and CDR2 as SASEGT. CDR3 size: 13 residues. Trimming cost V 7 bases and J 8 bases, with 15 bases left between them.

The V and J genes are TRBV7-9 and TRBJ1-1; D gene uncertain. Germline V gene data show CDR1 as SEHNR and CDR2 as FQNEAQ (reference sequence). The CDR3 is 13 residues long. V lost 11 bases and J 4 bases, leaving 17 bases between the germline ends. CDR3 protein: CAGQGSLRTEAFF. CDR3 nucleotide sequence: TGTGCCGGCCAAGGGAGCCTGCGCACTGAAGCTTTCTTT. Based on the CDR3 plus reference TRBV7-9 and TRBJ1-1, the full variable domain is DTGVSQNPRHKITKRGQNVTFRCDPISEHNRLYWYRQTLGQGPEFLTYFQNEAQLEKSRLLSDRFSAERPKGSFSTLEIQRTEQGDSAMYLCAGQGSLRTEAFFGQGTRLTVV.

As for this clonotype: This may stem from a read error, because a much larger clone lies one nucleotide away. The CDR3 DNA is TGTGCCAGCAGCGCGGGACAGCAAGAGACCCAGTACTTC. Encoded protein: CASSAGQQETQYF. The V gene is TRBV9, the J gene TRBJ2-5; 7 bases are a match to TRBD1. The germline V gene has CDR1 SGDLS and CDR2 YYNGEE. V lost 3 bases to trimming and J lost 2 bases; unmatched junction nucleotides: 1. The CDR3 consists of 13 residues.

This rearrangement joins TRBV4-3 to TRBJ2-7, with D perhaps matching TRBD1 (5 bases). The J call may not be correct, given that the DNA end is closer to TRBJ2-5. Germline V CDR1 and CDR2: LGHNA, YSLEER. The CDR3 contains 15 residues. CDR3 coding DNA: TGCGCCAGCAGCCAAGATAGACAGAGAGCAGAGACCCAGTACTTC. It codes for CASSQDRQRAETQYF.

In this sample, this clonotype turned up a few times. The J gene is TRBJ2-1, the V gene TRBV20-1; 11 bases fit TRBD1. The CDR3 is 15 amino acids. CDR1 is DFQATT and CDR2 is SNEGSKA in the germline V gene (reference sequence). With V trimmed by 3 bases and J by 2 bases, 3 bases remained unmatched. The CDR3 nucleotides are TGCAGTGCTAGGTCGGACAGGGGGCCCTACAATGAGCAGTTCTTC. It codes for CSARSDRGPYNEQFF.

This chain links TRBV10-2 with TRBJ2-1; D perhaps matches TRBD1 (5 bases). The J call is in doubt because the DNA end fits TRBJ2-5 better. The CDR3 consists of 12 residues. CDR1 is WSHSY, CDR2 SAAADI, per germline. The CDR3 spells CATRGRPETQYF. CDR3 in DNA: TGCGCCACAAGGGGCAGACCAGAGACCCAGTACTTC.

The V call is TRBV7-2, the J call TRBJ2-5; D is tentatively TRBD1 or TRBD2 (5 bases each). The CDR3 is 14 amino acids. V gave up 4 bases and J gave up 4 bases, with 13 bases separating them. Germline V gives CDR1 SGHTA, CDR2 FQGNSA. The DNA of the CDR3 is TGTGCCAGCAGCTCCCCGCAGGGACGAGAGACCCAGTACTTC. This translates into CASSSPQGRETQYF.

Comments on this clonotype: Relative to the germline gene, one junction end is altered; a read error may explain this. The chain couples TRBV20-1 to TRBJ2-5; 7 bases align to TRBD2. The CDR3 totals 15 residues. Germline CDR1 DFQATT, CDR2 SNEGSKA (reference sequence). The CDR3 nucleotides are TGCAGTGCTAGGTTAGGGGAGGGAGGATTCTATGAGCAGATCTTC. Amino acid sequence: CSARLGEGGFYEQIF.